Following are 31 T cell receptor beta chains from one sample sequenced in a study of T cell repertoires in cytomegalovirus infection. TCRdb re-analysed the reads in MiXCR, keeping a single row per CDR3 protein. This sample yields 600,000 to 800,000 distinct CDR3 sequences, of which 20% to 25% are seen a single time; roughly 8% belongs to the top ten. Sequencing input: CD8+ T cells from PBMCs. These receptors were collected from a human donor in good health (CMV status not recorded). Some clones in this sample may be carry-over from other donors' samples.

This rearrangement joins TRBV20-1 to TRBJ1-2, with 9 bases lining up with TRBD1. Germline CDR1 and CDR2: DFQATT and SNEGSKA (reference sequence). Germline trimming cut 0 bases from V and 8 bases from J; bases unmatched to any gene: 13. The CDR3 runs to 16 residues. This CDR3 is CSARDYDTGGNEGYTF. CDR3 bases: TGCAGTGCTAGAGATTACGACACAGGGGGCAACGAGGGCTACACCTTC.

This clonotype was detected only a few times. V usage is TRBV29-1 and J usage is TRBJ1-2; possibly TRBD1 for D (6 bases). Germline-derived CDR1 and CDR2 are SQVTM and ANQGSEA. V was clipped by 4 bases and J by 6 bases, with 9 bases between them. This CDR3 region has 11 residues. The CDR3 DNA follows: TGCAGCGTTGGTAACAGGGATGGCTACACCTTC. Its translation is CSVGNRDGYTF.

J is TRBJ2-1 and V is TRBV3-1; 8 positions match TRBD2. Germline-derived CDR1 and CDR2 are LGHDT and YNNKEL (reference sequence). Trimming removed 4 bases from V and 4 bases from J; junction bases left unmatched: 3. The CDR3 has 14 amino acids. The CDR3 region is CASSPTSVYNEQFF. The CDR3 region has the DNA TGTGCCAGCAGCCCGACTAGCGTGTACAATGAGCAGTTCTTC.

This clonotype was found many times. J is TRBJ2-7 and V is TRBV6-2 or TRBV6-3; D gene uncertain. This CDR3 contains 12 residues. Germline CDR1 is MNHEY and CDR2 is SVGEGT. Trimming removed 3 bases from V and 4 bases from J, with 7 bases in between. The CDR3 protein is CASSYGPYEQYV. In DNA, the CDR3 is TGTGCCAGCAGTTATGGGCCTTACGAGCAGTACGTC.

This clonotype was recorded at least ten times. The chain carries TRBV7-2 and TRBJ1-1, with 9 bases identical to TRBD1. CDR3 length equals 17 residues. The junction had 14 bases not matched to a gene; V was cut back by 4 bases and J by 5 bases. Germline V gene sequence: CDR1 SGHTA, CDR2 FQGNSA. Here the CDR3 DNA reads TGTGCCAGCAGCTCAAGTCCCGGGACAGGGCCGGGAACTGAAGCTTTCTTT. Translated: CASSSSPGTGPGTEAFF.

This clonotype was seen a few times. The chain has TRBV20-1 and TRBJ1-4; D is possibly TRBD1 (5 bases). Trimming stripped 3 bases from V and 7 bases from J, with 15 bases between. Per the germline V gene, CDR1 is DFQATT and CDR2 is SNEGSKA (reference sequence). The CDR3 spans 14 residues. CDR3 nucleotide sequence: TGCAGTGCTAGGAGGGGATTACTTTCTGAAAAACTGTTTTTT. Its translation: CSARRGLLSEKLFF.

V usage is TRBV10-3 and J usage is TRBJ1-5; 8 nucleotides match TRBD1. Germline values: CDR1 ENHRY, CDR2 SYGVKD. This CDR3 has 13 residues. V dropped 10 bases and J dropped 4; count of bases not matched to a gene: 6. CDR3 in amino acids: CATLDRGNQPQHF. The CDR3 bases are TGTGCCACCCTCGACAGGGGAAATCAGCCCCAGCATTTT.

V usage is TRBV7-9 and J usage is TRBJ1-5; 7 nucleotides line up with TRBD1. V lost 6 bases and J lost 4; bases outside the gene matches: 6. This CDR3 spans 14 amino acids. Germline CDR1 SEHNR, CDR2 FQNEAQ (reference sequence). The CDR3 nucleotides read TGTGCCAGCAGTTTGGGACAGCCAAATCAGCCCCAGCATTTT. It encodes CASSLGQPNQPQHF.

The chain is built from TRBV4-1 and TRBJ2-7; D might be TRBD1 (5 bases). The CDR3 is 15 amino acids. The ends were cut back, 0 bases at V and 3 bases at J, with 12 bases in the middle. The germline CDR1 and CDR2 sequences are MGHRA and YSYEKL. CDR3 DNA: TGCGCCAGCAGCCAAGATGAGTTCAGGGACTACGAGCAGTACTTC. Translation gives CASSQDEFRDYEQYF.

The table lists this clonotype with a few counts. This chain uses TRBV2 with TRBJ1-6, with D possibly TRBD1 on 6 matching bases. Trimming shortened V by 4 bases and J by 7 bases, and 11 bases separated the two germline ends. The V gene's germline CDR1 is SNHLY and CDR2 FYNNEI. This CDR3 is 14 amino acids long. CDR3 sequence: CASSGDRNNSPLHF. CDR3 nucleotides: TGTGCCAGCAGTGGAGACAGGAACAATTCACCCCTCCACTTT. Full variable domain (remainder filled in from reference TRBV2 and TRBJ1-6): EPEVTQTPSHQVTQMGQEVILRCVPISNHLYFYWYRQILGQKVEFLVSFYNNEISEKSEIFDDQFSVERPDGSNFTLKIRSTKLEDSAMYFCASSGDRNNSPLHFGNGTRLTVT.

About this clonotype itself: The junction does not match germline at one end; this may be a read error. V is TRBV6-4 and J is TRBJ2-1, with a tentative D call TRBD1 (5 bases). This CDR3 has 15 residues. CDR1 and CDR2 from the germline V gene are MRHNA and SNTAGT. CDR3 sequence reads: CVSRERDSFYNEQFF. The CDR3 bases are TGTGTCAGCAGAGAGAGAGACAGTTTCTACAATGAGCAGTTCTTC.

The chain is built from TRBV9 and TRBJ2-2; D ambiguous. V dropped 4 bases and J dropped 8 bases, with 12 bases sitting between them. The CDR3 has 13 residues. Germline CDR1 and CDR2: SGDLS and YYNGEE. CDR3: CASSYHPRGELFF. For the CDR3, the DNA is TGTGCCAGCAGCTATCATCCCAGGGGGGAGCTGTTTTTT.

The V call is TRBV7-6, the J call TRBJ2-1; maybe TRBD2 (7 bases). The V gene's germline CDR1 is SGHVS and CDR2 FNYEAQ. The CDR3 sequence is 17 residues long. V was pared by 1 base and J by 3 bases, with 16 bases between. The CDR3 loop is CASSLESRGGHYNEQFF. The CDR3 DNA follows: TGTGCCAGCAGCTTAGAGAGTAGGGGGGGGCACTACAATGAGCAGTTCTTC.

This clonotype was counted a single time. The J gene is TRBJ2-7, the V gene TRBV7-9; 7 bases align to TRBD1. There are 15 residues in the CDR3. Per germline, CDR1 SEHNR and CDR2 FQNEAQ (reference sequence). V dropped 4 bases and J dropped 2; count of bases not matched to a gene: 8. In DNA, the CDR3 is TGTGCCAGCAGCTATCAGATTCAGGGGGCCTACGAGCAGTACTTC. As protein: CASSYQIQGAYEQYF.

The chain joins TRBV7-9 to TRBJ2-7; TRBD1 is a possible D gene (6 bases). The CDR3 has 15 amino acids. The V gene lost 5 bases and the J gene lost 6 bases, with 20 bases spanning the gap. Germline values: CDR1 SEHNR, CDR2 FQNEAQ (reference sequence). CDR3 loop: CASSPTDRPKTEQYF. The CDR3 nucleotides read TGTGCCAGCAGCCCTACCGACAGGCCGAAGACCGAGCAGTACTTC.

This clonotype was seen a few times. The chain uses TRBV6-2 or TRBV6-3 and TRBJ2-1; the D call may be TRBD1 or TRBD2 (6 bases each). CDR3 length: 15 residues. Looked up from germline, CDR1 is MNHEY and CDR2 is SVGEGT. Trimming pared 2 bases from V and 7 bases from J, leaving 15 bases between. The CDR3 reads CASSYAGGLKNEQFF. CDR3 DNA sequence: TGTGCCAGCAGTTACGCCGGGGGCCTAAAGAATGAGCAGTTCTTC.

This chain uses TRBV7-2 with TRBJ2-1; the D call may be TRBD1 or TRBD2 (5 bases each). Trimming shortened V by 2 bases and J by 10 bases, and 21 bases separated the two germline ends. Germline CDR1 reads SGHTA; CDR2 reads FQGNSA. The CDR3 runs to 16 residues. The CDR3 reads CASSLLVPGPGGEQFF. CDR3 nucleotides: TGTGCCAGCAGCTTACTAGTCCCGGGACCGGGCGGGGAGCAGTTCTTC.

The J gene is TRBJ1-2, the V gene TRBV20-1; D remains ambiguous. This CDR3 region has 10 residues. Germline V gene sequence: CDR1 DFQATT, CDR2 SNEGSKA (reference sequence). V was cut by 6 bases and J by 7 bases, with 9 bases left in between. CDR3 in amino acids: CSAFGRGYTF. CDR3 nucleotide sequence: TGCAGTGCCTTCGGTCGTGGCTACACCTTC.

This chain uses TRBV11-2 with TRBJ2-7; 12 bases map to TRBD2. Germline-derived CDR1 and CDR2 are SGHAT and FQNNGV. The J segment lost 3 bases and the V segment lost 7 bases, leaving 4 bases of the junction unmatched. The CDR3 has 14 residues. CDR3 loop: CASMWTSGDYEQYF. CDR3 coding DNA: TGTGCCAGCATGTGGACTAGCGGGGACTACGAGCAGTACTTC.

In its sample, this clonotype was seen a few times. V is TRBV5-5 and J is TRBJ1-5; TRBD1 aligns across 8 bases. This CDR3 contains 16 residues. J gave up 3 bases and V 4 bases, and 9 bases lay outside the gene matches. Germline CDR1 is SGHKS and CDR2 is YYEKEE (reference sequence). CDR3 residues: CASSPFRQGNNQPQHF. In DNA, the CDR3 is TGTGCCAGCAGCCCCTTTCGACAGGGGAACAATCAGCCCCAGCATTTT.

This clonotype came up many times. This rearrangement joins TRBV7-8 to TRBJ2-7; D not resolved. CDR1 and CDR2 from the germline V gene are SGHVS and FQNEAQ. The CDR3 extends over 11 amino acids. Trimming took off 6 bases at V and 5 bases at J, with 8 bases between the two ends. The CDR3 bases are TGTGCCAGCAGGGGCCTTAACGAGCAGTACGTC. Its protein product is CASRGLNEQYV.

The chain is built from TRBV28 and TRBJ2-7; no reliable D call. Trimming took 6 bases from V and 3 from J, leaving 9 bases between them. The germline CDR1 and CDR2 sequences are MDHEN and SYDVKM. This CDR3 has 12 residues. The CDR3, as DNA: TGTGCCAGCAGGCACACGGGCTACGAGCAGTACGTC. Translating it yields CASRHTGYEQYV.

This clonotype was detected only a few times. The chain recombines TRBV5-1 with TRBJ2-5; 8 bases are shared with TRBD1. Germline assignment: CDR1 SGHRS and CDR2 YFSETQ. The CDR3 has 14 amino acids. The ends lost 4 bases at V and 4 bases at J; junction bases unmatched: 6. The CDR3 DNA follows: TGCGCCAGCAGCACGACAGGGGTGACAGAGACCCAGTACTTC. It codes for CASSTTGVTETQYF. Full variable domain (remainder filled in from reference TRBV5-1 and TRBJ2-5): KAGVTQTPRYLIKTRGQQVTLSCSPISGHRSVSWYQQTPGQGLQFLFEYFSETQRNKGNFPGRFSGRQFSNSRSEMNVSTLELGDSALYLCASSTTGVTETQYFGPGTRLLVL.

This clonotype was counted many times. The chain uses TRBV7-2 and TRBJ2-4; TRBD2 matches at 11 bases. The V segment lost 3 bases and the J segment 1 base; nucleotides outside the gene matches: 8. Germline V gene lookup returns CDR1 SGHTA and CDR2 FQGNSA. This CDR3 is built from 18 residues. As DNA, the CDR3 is TGTGCCAGCAGCTTTCTGCCCGGGACTAGCGGCGCCAAAAACATTCAGTACTTC. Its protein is CASSFLPGTSGAKNIQYF.

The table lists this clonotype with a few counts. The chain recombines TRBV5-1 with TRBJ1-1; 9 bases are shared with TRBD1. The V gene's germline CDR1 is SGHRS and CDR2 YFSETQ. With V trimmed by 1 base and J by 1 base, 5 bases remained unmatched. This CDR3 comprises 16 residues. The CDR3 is CASSLRTGDTNTEAFF. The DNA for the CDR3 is TGCGCCAGCAGCTTGAGGACAGGGGATACGAACACTGAAGCTTTCTTT.

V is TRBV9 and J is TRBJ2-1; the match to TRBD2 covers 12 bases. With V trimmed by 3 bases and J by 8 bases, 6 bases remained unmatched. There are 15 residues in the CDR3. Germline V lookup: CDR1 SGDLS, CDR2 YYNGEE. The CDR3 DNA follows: TGTGCCAGCAGCGATACTAGCGGGGGGAAGCATGAGCAGTTCTTC. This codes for CASSDTSGGKHEQFF.

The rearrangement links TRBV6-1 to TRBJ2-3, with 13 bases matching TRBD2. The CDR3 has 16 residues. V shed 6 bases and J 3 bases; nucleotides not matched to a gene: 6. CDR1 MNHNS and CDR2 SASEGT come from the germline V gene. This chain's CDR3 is CASSKLAGGQTDTQYF. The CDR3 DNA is TGTGCCAGCAGCAAACTAGCGGGGGGGCAGACAGATACGCAGTATTTT.

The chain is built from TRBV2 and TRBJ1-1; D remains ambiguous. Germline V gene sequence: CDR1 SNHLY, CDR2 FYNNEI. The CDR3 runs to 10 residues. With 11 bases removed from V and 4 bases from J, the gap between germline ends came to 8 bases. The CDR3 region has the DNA TGTGCCGTTAGTCGCACTGAAGCTTTCTTT. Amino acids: CAVSRTEAFF.

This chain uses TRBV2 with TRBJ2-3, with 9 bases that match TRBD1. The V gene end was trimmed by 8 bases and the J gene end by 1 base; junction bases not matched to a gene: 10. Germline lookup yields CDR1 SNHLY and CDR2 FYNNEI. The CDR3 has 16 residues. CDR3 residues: CASPGQGPPGTDTQYF. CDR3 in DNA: TGTGCCAGCCCGGGACAGGGTCCCCCTGGCACAGATACGCAGTATTTT.

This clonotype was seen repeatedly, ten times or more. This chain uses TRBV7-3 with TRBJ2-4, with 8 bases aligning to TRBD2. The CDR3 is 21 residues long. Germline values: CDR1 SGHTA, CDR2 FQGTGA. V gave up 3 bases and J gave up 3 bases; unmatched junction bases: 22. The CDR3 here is CASSFGPGWRGVRFGKNIQYF. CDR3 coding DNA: TGTGCCAGCAGCTTCGGCCCCGGGTGGCGGGGGGTGAGGTTTGGCAAAAACATTCAGTACTTC.

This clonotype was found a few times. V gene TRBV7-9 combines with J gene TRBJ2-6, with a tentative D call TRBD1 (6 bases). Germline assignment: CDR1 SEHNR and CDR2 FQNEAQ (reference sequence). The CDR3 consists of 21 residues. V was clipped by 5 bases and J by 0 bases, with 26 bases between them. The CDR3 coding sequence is TGTGCCAGCAGCCGAAGAACCCCGGGACACTTCTCCTCCTCTGGGGCCAACGTCCTGACTTTC. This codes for CASSRRTPGHFSSSGANVLTF.